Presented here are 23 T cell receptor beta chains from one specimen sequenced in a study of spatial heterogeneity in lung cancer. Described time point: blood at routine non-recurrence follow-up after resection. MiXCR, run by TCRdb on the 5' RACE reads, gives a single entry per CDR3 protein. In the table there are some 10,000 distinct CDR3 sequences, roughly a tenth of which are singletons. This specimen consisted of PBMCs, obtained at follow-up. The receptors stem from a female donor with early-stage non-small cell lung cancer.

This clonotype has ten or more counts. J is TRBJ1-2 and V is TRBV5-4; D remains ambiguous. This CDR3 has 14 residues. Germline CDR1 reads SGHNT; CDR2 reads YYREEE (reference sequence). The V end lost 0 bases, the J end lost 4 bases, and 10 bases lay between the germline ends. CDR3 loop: CASSLDGRTYGYTF. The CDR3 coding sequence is TGTGCCAGCAGCTTGGATGGGCGGACCTATGGCTACACCTTC.

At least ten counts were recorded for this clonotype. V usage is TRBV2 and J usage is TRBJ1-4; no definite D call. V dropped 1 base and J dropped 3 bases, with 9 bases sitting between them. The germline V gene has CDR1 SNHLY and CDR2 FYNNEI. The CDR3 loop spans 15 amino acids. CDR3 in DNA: TGTGCCAGCAGTGAAGGGGCGCGGGCTAATGAAAAACTGTTTTTT. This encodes CASSEGARANEKLFF.

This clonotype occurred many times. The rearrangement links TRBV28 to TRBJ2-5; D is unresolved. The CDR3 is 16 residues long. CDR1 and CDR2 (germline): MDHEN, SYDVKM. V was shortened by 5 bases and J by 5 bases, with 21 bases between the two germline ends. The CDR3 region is CASSPNLPDPVETQYF. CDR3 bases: TGTGCCAGCAGTCCAAATCTCCCAGATCCGGTGGAGACCCAGTACTTC.

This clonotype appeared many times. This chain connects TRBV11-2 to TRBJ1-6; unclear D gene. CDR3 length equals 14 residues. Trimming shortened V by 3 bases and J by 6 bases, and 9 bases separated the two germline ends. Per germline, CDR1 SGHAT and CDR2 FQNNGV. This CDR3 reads CASSLAGFNSPLHF. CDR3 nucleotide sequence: TGTGCCAGCAGCTTGGCAGGCTTTAATTCACCCCTCCACTTT.

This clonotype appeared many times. The DNA of the CDR3 is TGTGCCAGCAGCTTGTCTAGCAGAGAGACCCAGTACTTC. Amino acid sequence: CASSLSSRETQYF. The chain couples TRBV5-5 to TRBJ2-5; the D gene is possibly TRBD2 (5 bases). With 1 base removed from V and 4 bases from J, the gap between germline ends came to 8 bases. Per the germline V gene, CDR1 is SGHKS and CDR2 is YYEKEE (reference sequence). This CDR3 is built from 13 residues.

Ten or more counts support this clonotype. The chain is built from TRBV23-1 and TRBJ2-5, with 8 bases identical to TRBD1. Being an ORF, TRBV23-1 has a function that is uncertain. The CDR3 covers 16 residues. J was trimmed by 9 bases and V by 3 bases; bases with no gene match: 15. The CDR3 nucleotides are TGCGCCAGCAGTCAGCCCCAAGCGACAGGGGCCGGGGCCCAGTACTTC. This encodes CASSQPQATGAGAQYF.

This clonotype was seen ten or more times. CDR3 protein: CASSDSRGNQPQHF. The CDR3 coding sequence is TGCGCCAGCAGTGATTCTAGAGGCAATCAGCCCCAGCATTTT. This chain links TRBV10-2 with TRBJ1-5, with D uncertain. The CDR3 length is 14 residues. With 3 bases removed from V and 2 bases from J, the gap between germline ends came to 8 bases. Germline CDR1 WSHSY, CDR2 SAAADI.

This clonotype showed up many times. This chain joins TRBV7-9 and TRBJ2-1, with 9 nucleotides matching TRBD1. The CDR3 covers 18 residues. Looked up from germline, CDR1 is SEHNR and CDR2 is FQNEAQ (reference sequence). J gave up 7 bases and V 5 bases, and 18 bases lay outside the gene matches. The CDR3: CASSTRMLDRGGWNEQFF. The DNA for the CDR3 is TGTGCCAGCAGCACACGGATGTTAGACAGGGGGGGATGGAATGAGCAGTTCTTC. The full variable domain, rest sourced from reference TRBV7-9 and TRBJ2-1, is DTGVSQNPRHKITKRGQNVTFRCDPISEHNRLYWYRQTLGQGPEFLTYFQNEAQLEKSRLLSDRFSAERPKGSFSTLEIQRTEQGDSAMYLCASSTRMLDRGGWNEQFFGPGTRLTVL.

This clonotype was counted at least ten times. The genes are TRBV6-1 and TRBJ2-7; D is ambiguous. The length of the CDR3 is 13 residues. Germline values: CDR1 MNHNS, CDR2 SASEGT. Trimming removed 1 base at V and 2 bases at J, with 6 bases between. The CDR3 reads CASSEGPAYEQYV. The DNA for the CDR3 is TGTGCCAGCAGTGAAGGGCCAGCCTACGAGCAGTACGTC.

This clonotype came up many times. The CDR3 reads CASGAAETQYF. CDR3 nucleotide sequence: TGCGCCAGCGGAGCAGCAGAGACCCAGTACTTC. This sequence joins TRBV5-1 and TRBJ2-5; D gene unclear. From germline, CDR1 is SGHRS and CDR2 YFSETQ. The CDR3 consists of 11 residues. V lost 7 bases and J 4 bases, leaving 8 bases between the germline ends.

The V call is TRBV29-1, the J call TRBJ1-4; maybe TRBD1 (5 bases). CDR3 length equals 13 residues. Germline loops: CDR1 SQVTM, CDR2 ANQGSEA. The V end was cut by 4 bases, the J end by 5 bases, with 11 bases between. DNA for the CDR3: TGCAGCGTTGTCCCCGGGGGAAATGAAAAACTGTTTTTT. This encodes CSVVPGGNEKLFF.

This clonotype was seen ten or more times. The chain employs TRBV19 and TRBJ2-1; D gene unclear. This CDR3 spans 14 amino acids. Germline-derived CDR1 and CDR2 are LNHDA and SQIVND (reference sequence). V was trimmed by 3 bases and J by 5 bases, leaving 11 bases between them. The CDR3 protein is CASSIWLDDNEQFF. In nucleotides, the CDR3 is TGTGCCAGTAGTATCTGGCTAGACGACAATGAGCAGTTCTTC.

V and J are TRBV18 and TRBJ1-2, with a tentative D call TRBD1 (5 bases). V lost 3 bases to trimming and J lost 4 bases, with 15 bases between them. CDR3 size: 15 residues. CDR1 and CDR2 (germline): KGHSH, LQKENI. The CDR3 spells CASSPEGTGGYGYTF. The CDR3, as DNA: TGTGCCAGCTCACCGGAAGGGACTGGGGGCTATGGCTACACCTTC. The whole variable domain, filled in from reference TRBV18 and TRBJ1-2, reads NAGVMQNPRHLVRRRGQEARLRCSPMKGHSHVYWYRQLPEEGLKFMVYLQKENIIDESGMPKERFSAEFPKEGPSILRIQQVVRGDSAAYFCASSPEGTGGYGYTFGSGTRLTVV.

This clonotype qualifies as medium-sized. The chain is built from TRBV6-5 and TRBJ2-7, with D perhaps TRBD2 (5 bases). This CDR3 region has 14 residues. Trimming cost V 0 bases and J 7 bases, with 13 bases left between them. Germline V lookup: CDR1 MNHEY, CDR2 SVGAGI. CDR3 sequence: CASSYSPGSREQYF. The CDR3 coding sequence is TGTGCCAGCAGTTACTCGCCGGGGTCTCGGGAGCAGTACTTC.

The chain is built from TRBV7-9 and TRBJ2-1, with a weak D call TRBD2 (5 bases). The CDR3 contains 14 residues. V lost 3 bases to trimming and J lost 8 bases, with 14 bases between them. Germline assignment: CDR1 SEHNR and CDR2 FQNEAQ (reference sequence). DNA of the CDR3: TGTGCCAGCAGCTTGAGTTACGGAGGAGATGAGCAGTTCTTC. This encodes CASSLSYGGDEQFF.

CDR3: CASSDGSLNTEAFF. In DNA form, the CDR3 reads TGTGCCAGCAGTGATGGCAGCCTGAACACTGAAGCTTTCTTT. This chain connects TRBV2 to TRBJ1-1; D gene ambiguous. Trimming removed 3 bases from V and 0 bases from J, with 8 bases in between. Germline lookup yields CDR1 SNHLY and CDR2 FYNNEI. The CDR3 is made up of 14 amino acids.

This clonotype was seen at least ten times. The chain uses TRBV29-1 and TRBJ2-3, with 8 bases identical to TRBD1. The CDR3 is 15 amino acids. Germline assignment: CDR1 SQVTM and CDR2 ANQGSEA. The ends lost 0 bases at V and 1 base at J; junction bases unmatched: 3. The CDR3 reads CSVEETGAGTDTQYF. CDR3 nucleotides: TGCAGCGTTGAAGAGACAGGGGCGGGCACAGATACGCAGTATTTT.

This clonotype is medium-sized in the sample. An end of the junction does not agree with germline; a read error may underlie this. This CDR3 is CASSYTTGTSNF. CDR3 sequence (DNA): TGTGCCAGCAGTTACACGACCGGGACCTCTAACTTC. The V call is TRBV6-6, the J call TRBJ2-7; either TRBD1 or TRBD2 may supply D (5 bases each). Germline CDR1 is MNHNY and CDR2 is SVGAGI (reference sequence). The CDR3 extends over 12 amino acids.

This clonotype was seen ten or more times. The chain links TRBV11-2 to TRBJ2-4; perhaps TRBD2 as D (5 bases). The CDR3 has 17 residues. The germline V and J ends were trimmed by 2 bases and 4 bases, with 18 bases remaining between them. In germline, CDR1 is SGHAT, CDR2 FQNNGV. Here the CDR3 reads CASSLSALRRTKNIQYF. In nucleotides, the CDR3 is TGTGCCAGCAGCTTAAGCGCTCTGCGGCGGACTAAAAACATTCAGTACTTC.

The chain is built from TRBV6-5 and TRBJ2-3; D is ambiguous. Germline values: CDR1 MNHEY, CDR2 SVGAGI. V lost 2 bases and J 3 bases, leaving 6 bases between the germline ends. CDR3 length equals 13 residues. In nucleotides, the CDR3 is TGTGCCAGCAGTTACGTAGGGACAGATACGCAGTATTTT. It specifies CASSYVGTDTQYF.

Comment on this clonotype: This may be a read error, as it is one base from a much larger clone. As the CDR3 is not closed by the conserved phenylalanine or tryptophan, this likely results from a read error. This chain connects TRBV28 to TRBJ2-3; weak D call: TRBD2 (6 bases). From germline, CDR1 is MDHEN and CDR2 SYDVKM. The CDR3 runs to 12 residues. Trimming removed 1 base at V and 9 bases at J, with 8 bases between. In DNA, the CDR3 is TGTGCCAGCAGTTTATACCGGGAGACGCAGTATTTA. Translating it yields CASSLYRETQYL.

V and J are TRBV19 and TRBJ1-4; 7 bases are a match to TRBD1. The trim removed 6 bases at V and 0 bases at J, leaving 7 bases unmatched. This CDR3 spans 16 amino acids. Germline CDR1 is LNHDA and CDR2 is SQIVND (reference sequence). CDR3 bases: TGTGCCAGTAGCCATCCGGGACAGCCAACTAATGAAAAACTGTTTTTT. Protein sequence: CASSHPGQPTNEKLFF.

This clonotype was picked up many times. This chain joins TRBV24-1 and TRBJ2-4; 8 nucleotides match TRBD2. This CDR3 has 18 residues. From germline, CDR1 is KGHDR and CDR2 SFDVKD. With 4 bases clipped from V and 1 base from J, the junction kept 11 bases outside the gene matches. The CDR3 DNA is TGTGCCACCAGTGACACACCCGGGACTAGGAGCGCCAAAAACATTCAGTACTTC. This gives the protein CATSDTPGTRSAKNIQYF.